The next 5 T cell receptor beta chains were all read from a single sample in a study of blood T cell repertoires in COVID-19. Some clones are missing from TCRdb's copy, which holds only in-frame ones; the method was immunoSEQ multiplex PCR. The sample has 450,000 or so clones, over 85% seen once; the top ten hold roughly 0.78%. Sequenced sample: peripheral blood. All receptors come from a man aged 18 to 29 with COVID-19, enrolled during active disease.

The chain has TRBV5-4 and TRBJ2-1, with 8 nucleotides matching TRBD2. The CDR3 is made up of 18 amino acids. In germline, CDR1 is SGHNT, CDR2 YYREEE (reference sequence). With 4 bases clipped from V and 4 bases from J, the junction kept 16 bases outside the gene matches. The CDR3 DNA follows: TGTGCCAGCAGCCGCACCAGCGGGAGTGGTTTAGGGTACAATGAGCAGTTCTTC. It is translated as CASSRTSGSGLGYNEQFF.

This clone was seen once. The rearrangement uses TRBV7-9 and TRBJ2-1; TRBD2 agrees at 10 bases. CDR1 and CDR2 (germline): SEHNR, FQNEAQ (reference sequence). The CDR3 totals 15 residues. V was pared by 4 bases and J by 8 bases, with 8 bases of the junction left unmatched. CDR3 in DNA: TGTGCCAGCAGCTCTAGCGGGAGTGGGATGTATGAGCAGTTCTTC. It translates to CASSSSGSGMYEQFF.

The chain joins TRBV7-3 to TRBJ2-7, with 9 nucleotides matching TRBD1. The CDR3 runs to 15 residues. The J segment lost 4 bases and the V segment lost 8 bases, leaving 12 bases of the junction unmatched. Germline lookup yields CDR1 SGHTA and CDR2 FQGTGA. DNA of the CDR3: TGTGCCAGCTCACCCGGGACAGGGACCCGATACGAGCAGTACTTC. The encoded protein is CASSPGTGTRYEQYF.

The CDR3 loop reads CASSTRTGWGMDTQYF. CDR3 coding DNA: TGTGCCAGTAGTACTCGGACAGGGTGGGGTATGGATACGCAGTATTTT. The chain joins TRBV19 to TRBJ2-3, with 8 bases fitting TRBD1. Per the germline V gene, CDR1 is LNHDA and CDR2 is SQIVND (reference sequence). The CDR3 extends over 16 amino acids. With 4 bases clipped from V and 6 bases from J, the junction kept 12 bases outside the gene matches.

This chain links TRBV27 with TRBJ2-1, with 9 bases matching TRBD1. J gave up 2 bases and V 3 bases, and 2 bases lay outside the gene matches. This CDR3 region has 15 residues. In germline, CDR1 is MNHEY, CDR2 SMNVEV (reference sequence). The CDR3 loop reads CASSLGDRAYNEQFF. CDR3 DNA sequence: TGTGCCAGCAGTTTGGGGGACAGGGCCTACAATGAGCAGTTCTTC.